This is a list of T cell receptor beta chains from one sample in a study of shared clonotypes between healthy human individuals. Assay used: immunoSEQ multiplex PCR; TCRdb lists only in-frame clones, some missing. The sample gives around 1,900,000 clones, roughly 93% of which show up once; approximately 1.7% is in the top ten. Sequencing was done on a sample of naive CD8+ T cells from PBMCs. Source of these receptors: a man aged 18 to 30 in good health. Some clones in this sample may be carry-over from other donors' samples. The CDR3 runs from the conserved cysteine through the conserved F or W. The D gene is left open where the match is weak. The size field is filled for only some rows; it gives once, few, many or a size class.

size	J	V	D	length	DNA	CDR3
NA	TRBJ1-4	TRBV19	NA	16	TGTGCCAGTAGTATCTCCCTACAGGGTATGAATGAAAAACTGTTTTTT	CASSISLQGMNEKLFF
NA	TRBJ2-7	TRBV4-1	NA	14	TGCGCCAGCAGCCGGGCAGGCCGTACCTACGAGCAGTACTTC	CASSRAGRTYEQYF
NA	TRBJ2-1	TRBV30	TRBD2	15	TGTGCCTGGAATGGACTAGCGGGAGTCCACAATGAGCAGTTCTTC	CAWNGLAGVHNEQFF
NA	TRBJ2-6	TRBV28	NA	14	TGTGCCAGCAGTTTATCCATTGGGGCCAACGTCCTGACTTTC	CASSLSIGANVLTF
NA	TRBJ2-7	TRBV2	NA	14	TGTGCCAGCAGCGCCTCAGGGTTCGCCTACGAGCAGTACTTC	CASSASGFAYEQYF
NA	TRBJ1-2	TRBV29-1	NA	13	TGCAGCGTTGAAGATCCGGATGACTATGGCTACACCTTC	CSVEDPDDYGYTF
NA	TRBJ2-1	TRBV6-5	TRBD2	15	TGTGCCAGCAGCACATCCGGACTAGCGTTTCATGAGCAGTTCTTC	CASSTSGLAFHEQFF
NA	TRBJ2-7	TRBV2	TRBD2	13	TGTGCCGCGGCGGGAGGGAGGGCCTACGAGCAGTACTTC	CAAAGGRAYEQYF
once	TRBJ1-3	TRBV6-1	NA	15	TGTGCCAGCAGTGAAACAGGGCGATTAAAAAACACCATATATTTT	CASSETGRLKNTIYF
NA	TRBJ2-7	TRBV27	TRBD1	12	TGTGCCATTGGACAGGGGACCTACGAGCAGTACTTC	CAIGQGTYEQYF
NA	TRBJ1-3	TRBV4-1	NA	15	TGCGCCAGCAGTCCAGTGGACGACCCTGGAAACACCATATATTTT	CASSPVDDPGNTIYF
NA	TRBJ1-4	TRBV5-5	TRBD1	17	TGTGCCAGCAGCCTGGGGTGGGGTACAGGGGAAGGTGAAAAACTGTTTTTT	CASSLGWGTGEGEKLFF
NA	TRBJ2-7	TRBV5-6	NA	14	TGTGCCAGCAGCGGAATAGCGCAAACCGGCGAGCAGTACTTC	CASSGIAQTGEQYF
NA	TRBJ2-1	TRBV7-9	TRBD2	15	TGTGCCAGCAGCTACATAGCGGGGGGTTACAATGAGCAGTTCTTC	CASSYIAGGYNEQFF
NA	TRBJ2-3	TRBV2	NA	16	TGTGCCAGCAGGGATGGGACCGAAACCTTAGAAGATACGCAGTATTTT	CASRDGTETLEDTQYF
NA	TRBJ2-1	TRBV6-5	NA	15	TGTGCCAGCCTACCCGGGGTCGGGGGATATATTGAGCAGTTCTTC	CASLPGVGGYIEQFF
NA	TRBJ1-5	TRBV10-2	NA	13	TGCGCCAGCAGTGAGGGGGGGGTCCAGCCCCAGCATTTT	CASSEGGVQPQHF
NA	TRBJ2-3	TRBV19	NA	13	TGTGCCAGTAGTTCACGACAGGCGGATACGCAGTATTTT	CASSSRQADTQYF
NA	TRBJ2-3	TRBV7-3	NA	16	TGTGCCAGCAGCTTATCTTACGAGCGGCGCACAGATACGCAGTATTTT	CASSLSYERRTDTQYF
NA	TRBJ2-5	TRBV7-9	NA	14	TGTGCCAGCAGGCCTGGGACACCTCAAGAGACCCAGTACTTC	CASRPGTPQETQYF
NA	TRBJ1-1	TRBV6-1	TRBD1	14	TGTGCCAGCATCCGGGACAGGGGACCCACTGAAGCTTTCTTT	CASIRDRGPTEAFF
NA	TRBJ1-1	TRBV5-8	TRBD1	15	TGTGCCAGCAGCTCCGGACAGGGATGGTACACTGAAGCTTTCTTT	CASSSGQGWYTEAFF
NA	TRBJ1-2	TRBV7-2	NA	14	TGTGCCAGCAGCTACGGACTTGACAGTTCTGGCTACACCTTC	CASSYGLDSSGYTF
NA	TRBJ2-1	TRBV7-9	NA	15	TGTGCCAGCAGCTTTTGGGAGACCCGCGGCGATGAGCAGTTCTTC	CASSFWETRGDEQFF
NA	TRBJ2-5	TRBV11-2	TRBD2	16	TGTGCCAGCAGCTTAGGAATTACTAGCGGGTTTAAGACCCAGTACTTC	CASSLGITSGFKTQYF
NA	TRBJ2-1	TRBV7-6	NA	17	TGTGCCAGCAGCTTACTGCTAGCGCCAAGCTCCTACAATGAGCAGTTCTTC	CASSLLLAPSSYNEQFF
NA	TRBJ1-2	TRBV9	NA	17	TGTGCCAGCAGCGTAGGGCCCGCTCGGGGAGCTAACTATGGCTACACCTTC	CASSVGPARGANYGYTF
NA	TRBJ2-7	TRBV30	NA	12	TGTGCCTGGAGTGTAAGCCGCTACGAGCAGTACTTC	CAWSVSRYEQYF
NA	TRBJ2-2	TRBV7-9	NA	14	TGTGCCAGCAGCAGCCGTGGTACGGGCGGGGAGCTGTTTTTT	CASSSRGTGGELFF
few	TRBJ1-5	TRBV13	TRBD1	17	TGTGCCAGCAGCTCGACAGGGGGCAGGACTAACAATCAGCCCCAGCATTTT	CASSSTGGRTNNQPQHF
NA	TRBJ2-3	TRBV29-1	TRBD2	13	TGCAGCGTTCAGACTAGCGGGACGCATACGCAGTATTTT	CSVQTSGTHTQYF
NA	TRBJ2-3	TRBV11-3	TRBD2	16	TGTGCCAGCAGCCCGGCCGGGACTAGCGGGAGAAGTACGCAGTATTTT	CASSPAGTSGRSTQYF
NA	TRBJ2-7	TRBV27	NA	12	TGTGCCAGCAGTGCTATCCGGGGCGAGCAGTACTTC	CASSAIRGEQYF
NA	TRBJ2-7	TRBV4-3	NA	14	TGCGCCAGCAGCCAAGAAGGCCGTTCCTACGAGCAGTACTTC	CASSQEGRSYEQYF
NA	TRBJ2-5	TRBV7-9	NA	14	TGTGCCAGCAACAGACACTTACGGGAAGAGACCCAGTACTTC	CASNRHLREETQYF
NA	TRBJ2-7	TRBV5-1	NA	15	TGCGCCAGCAGCTTAGACAGGAGAGGCTCCTACGAGCAGTACTTC	CASSLDRRGSYEQYF
NA	TRBJ2-7	TRBV7-9	TRBD1	15	TGTGCCAGCAGCCCCGGACAGGGGGCTGCCGACGAGCAGTACTTC	CASSPGQGAADEQYF
few	TRBJ1-1	TRBV2	NA	13	TGTGCCAGCAGTGAACAGAATTGGCCTGAAGCTTTCTTT	CASSEQNWPEAFF
NA	TRBJ1-1	TRBV27	NA	12	TGTGCCAGCATCGGAGGGATCACTGAAGCTTTCTTT	CASIGGITEAFF
NA	TRBJ2-2	TRBV7-3	TRBD2	14	TGTGCCAGCAGCTTAGCGGGAGACACCGGGGAGCTGTTTTTT	CASSLAGDTGELFF
NA	TRBJ2-3	TRBV27	NA	14	TGTGCCAGCAGTTTAGTGGGGGCTGAAGATACGCAGTATTTT	CASSLVGAEDTQYF
NA	TRBJ1-1	TRBV4-3	TRBD1	17	TGCGCCAGCAGCAAATTGAGTCGACAGGGGGCGAAAACTGAAGCTTTCTTT	CASSKLSRQGAKTEAFF
NA	TRBJ1-1	TRBV10-1	NA	12	TGCGCCAGCAGTGAAGGGAACACTGAAGCTTTCTTT	CASSEGNTEAFF
few	TRBJ1-2	TRBV9	NA	13	TGTGCCAGCAGCCACTCGCGGAACTATGGCTACACCTTC	CASSHSRNYGYTF
NA	TRBJ1-2	TRBV28	NA	13	TGTGCCAGCAGTCCCGGGCCCCATTATGGCTACACCTTC	CASSPGPHYGYTF
NA	TRBJ2-5	TRBV9	NA	15	TGTGCCAGCAGCGTTGGCGGTTTATCGAGGGAGACCCAGTACTTC	CASSVGGLSRETQYF
NA	TRBJ2-1	TRBV9	TRBD2	16	TGTGCCAGCAGCGTAGTGACTAGCGGGGGGCGCAGTGAGCAGTTCTTC	CASSVVTSGGRSEQFF
NA	TRBJ1-4	TRBV9	NA	15	TGTGCCAGCAGCGCCAGGGGTTTTGCTAATGAAAAACTGTTTTTT	CASSARGFANEKLFF
NA	TRBJ1-2	TRBV15	NA	16	TGTGCCACCAGCAGTGATTATTTGGGGGAAAACTATGGCTACACCTTC	CATSSDYLGENYGYTF
NA	TRBJ2-3	TRBV7-9	TRBD2	13	TGTGCCAGCAGCGACGGACTAGCGAGGACGCAGTATTTT	CASSDGLARTQYF
once	TRBJ2-1	TRBV28	NA	12	TGTGCCAGCAGCCAGAATTTGAATGAGCAGTTCTTC	CASSQNLNEQFF
NA	TRBJ2-6	TRBV7-7	NA	16	TGTGCCAGCAGCCCATCTCCACCGCCTGGGGCCAACGTCCTGACTTTC	CASSPSPPPGANVLTF
NA	TRBJ1-1	TRBV5-1	TRBD1	15	TGCGCCAGCAGCCTCCGACAGGGCGCTAAACTTGAAGCTTTCTTT	CASSLRQGAKLEAFF